The source of this TCR beta chain is a study of blood T cell repertoires in COVID-19. Trimming shortened V by 5 bases and J by 4 bases, and 18 bases separated the two germline ends. The CDR3 contains 15 residues. The germline V gene has CDR1 GTSNPN and CDR2 SVGIG (reference sequence). Clones were read by immunoSEQ multiplex PCR, and TCRdb kept only the in-frame ones, dropping some. The data hold hundreds of thousands of clones, with around 85% observed a single time. The TCR comes from a middle-aged man who had recovered from COVID-19. Sample: PBMCs or T cells enriched from blood (not recorded which). The genes are TRBV30 and TRBJ1-3; perhaps TRBD1 as D (6 bases). Here the CDR3 reads CAWGPTGRSGNTIYF. Written as DNA, the CDR3 is TGTGCCTGGGGGCCGACAGGACGGTCCGGAAACACCATATATTTT. The full variable domain, with the rest looked up from reference TRBV30 and TRBJ1-3, is SQTIHQWPATLVQPVGSPLSLECTVEGTSNPNLYWYRQAAGRGLQLLFYSVGIGQISSEVPQNLSASRPQDRQFILSSKKLLLSDSGFYLCAWGPTGRSGNTIYFGEGSWLTVV.